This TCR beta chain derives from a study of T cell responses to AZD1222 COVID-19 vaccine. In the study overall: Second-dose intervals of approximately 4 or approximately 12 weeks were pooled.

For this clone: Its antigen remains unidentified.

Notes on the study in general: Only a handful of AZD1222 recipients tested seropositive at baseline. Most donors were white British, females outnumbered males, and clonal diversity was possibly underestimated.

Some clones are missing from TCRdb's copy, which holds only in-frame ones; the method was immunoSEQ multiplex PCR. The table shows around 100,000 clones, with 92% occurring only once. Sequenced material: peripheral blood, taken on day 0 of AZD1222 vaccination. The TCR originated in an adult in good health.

In DNA, the CDR3 is TGTGCCAGCAGCCCAGGGGGCTGGGAGCAGTACTTC. Protein: CASSPGGWEQYF. The chain recombines TRBV7-3 with TRBJ2-7; 8 bases are a match to TRBD1. Losses at the gene ends were 5 bases for V and 7 bases for J; bases not matched to a gene: 4. CDR3 size: 12 residues. CDR1 is SGHTA, CDR2 FQGTGA, per germline.